This TCR beta chain was sequenced in a study of CD8 T cells in Susac syndrome. In blood CD8+ and CD4+ T cells, TCR beta underwent sequencing. The patients serving as multiple sclerosis controls were treatment-naive. They had stable or active relapsing-remitting disease and fulfilled revised McDonald criteria. CD8+ and CD4+ T cells were negatively isolated; TEMRA cells were FACS-enriched. Germline CDR1 and CDR2: SGHRS and YFSETQ. The CDR3 contains 15 residues. J gave up 5 bases and V 4 bases, and 8 bases lay outside the gene matches. cDNA came from approximately 0.5 to 1 ug RNA primed by random hexamers. Via MiXCR, TCRdb re-called the immunoSEQ multiplex PCR reads, giving one row per CDR3 protein. The sample includes about 290,000 distinct CDR3 sequences, around nine tenths of them seen just once.

The sequenced material came from CD8+ T cells from PBMCs. V and J are TRBV5-1 and TRBJ2-7, with 11 bases identical to TRBD1. The source is a human donor with multiple sclerosis. CDR3 DNA sequence: TGCGCCAGCAGCCGGACAGGGGGCACTTCCAACGAGCAGTACTTC. Amino acids: CASSRTGGTSNEQYF.